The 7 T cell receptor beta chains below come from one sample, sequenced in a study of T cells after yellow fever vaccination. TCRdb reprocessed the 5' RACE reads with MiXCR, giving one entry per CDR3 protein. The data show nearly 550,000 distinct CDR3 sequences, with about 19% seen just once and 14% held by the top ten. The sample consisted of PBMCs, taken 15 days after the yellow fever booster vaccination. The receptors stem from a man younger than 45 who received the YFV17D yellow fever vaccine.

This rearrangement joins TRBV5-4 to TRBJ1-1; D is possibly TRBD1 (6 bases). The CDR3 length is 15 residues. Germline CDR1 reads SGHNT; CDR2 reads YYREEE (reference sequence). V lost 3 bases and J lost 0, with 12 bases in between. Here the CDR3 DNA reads TGTGCCAGCAGCTCGCCGGGGGCCCTGAACACTGAAGCTTTCTTT. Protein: CASSSPGALNTEAFF.

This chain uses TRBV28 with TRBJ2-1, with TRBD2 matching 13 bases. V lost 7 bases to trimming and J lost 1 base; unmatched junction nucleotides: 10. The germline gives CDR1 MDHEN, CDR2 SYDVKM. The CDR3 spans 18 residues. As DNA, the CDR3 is TGTGCCAGCATCATGGCGGGACTAGCGGGACCTTCCTACAATGAGCAGTTCTTC. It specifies CASIMAGLAGPSYNEQFF.

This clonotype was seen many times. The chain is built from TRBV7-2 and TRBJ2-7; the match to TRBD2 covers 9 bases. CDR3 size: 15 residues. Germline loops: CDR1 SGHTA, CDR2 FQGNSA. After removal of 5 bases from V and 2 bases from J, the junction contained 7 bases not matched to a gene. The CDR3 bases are TGTGCCAGCAGCCTCGGCCTAGCGGGAACCTACGAGCAGTACTTC. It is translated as CASSLGLAGTYEQYF.

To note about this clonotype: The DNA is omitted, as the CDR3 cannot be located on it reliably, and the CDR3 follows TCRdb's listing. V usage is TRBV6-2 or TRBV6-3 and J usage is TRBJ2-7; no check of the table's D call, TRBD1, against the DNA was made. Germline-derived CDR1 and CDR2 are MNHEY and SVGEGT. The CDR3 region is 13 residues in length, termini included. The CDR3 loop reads CASSPFGAGEQYF.

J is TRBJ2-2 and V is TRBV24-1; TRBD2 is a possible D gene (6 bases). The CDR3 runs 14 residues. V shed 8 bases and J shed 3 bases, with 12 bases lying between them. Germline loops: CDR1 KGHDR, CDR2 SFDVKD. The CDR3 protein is CATKPGDHTGELFF. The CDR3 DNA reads TGTGCCACCAAGCCGGGAGATCACACCGGGGAGCTGTTTTTT.

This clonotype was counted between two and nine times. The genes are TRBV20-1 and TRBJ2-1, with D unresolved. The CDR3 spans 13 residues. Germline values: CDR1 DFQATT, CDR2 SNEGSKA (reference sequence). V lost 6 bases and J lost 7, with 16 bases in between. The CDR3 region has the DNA TGCAGTGCCAAACTACCCAATACTAATGAGCAGTTCTTC. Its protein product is CSAKLPNTNEQFF.

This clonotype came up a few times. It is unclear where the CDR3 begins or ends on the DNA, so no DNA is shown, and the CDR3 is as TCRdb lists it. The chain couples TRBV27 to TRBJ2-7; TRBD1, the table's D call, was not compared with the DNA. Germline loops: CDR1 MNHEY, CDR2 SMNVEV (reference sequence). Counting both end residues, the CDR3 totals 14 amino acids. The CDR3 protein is CASTPGVGAGALYF.